These 3 T cell receptor beta chains were all obtained from the same sample, sequenced in a study of cytomegalovirus exposure and HLA in healthy donors. In the PCR, 60 Vbeta and 13 Jbeta primers were used. Sequenced by immunoSEQ multiplex PCR; TCRdb stores in-frame clones only, minus some. The data contain about 110,000 clones, 65% to 90% of them singletons. Sequencing used PBMCs. The receptor set was obtained from a woman under 40 in good health and CMV-seronegative.

The chain carries TRBV28 and TRBJ2-1; 10 nucleotides align to TRBD2. V was pared by 5 bases and J by 8 bases, with 12 bases of the junction left unmatched. Germline CDR1 is MDHEN and CDR2 is SYDVKM. The CDR3 covers 16 residues. CDR3 bases: TGTGCCAGCAGTCCGGGTAGCGGGAGGAGGCGCTATGAGCAGTTCTTC. Protein sequence: CASSPGSGRRRYEQFF.

This clone was observed a single time. The chain employs TRBV6-1 and TRBJ2-7; TRBD2 might be the D (6 bases). Trimming pared 3 bases from V and 6 bases from J, leaving 15 bases between. The CDR3 has 14 residues. Germline loops: CDR1 MNHNS, CDR2 SASEGT. CDR3 sequence: CASSEFPGVGEQYF. The CDR3 DNA sequence: TGTGCCAGCAGTGAGTTCCCGGGAGTGGGCGAGCAGTACTTC.

The chain combines TRBV14 with TRBJ1-1, with D uncertain. V gave up 3 bases and J gave up 1 base, with 6 bases separating them. The V gene's germline CDR1 is SGHDN and CDR2 FVKESK. The CDR3 is 13 amino acids. The CDR3 DNA is TGTGCCAGCAGCCAGTCTCGGAACACTGAAGCTTTCTTT. It specifies CASSQSRNTEAFF.